Sequencing of this T cell receptor beta chain was carried out in a study of graft-versus-host responses after intestinal transplantation. Across the study: Recipients received multivisceral, liver-intestinal, or isolated intestinal transplants. Regarding the study as a whole: Individuals carrying graft-donor T cell macrochimerism showed high graft-versus-host to host-versus-graft clonal ratios in allografts.

A word on this clone: Its antigen is as yet unknown.

The germline V gene encodes CDR1 SEHNR and CDR2 FQNEAQ (reference sequence). The junction had 5 bases not matched to a gene; V was cut back by 4 bases and J by 10 bases. This CDR3 spans 12 amino acids. Using immunoSEQ multiplex PCR, the repertoire was profiled, and TCRdb retains in-frame clones only, with some absent. The repertoire holds tens of thousands of clones, with approximately 95% as singletons. This clonotype was obtained from a human donor who was the organ donor for an intestinal transplant. Specimen: unstimulated CD8+ T cells sorted from spleen or lymph node cells, collected before transplant. V is TRBV7-9 and J is TRBJ1-1; TRBD1 agrees at 8 bases. CDR3 residues: CASSSTGEGAFF. Here the CDR3 DNA reads TGTGCCAGCAGCTCGACAGGGGAAGGAGCTTTCTTT.